The rows below give T cell receptor beta chains drawn from one sample of a study of CD8 T cells in ankylosing spondylitis. Via MiXCR, TCRdb re-called the 5' RACE reads, giving one row per CDR3 protein. Among under 250,000 distinct CDR3 sequences, 20% to 30% were seen once, and the ten largest hold about 7%. The material sequenced was blood, either unsorted or a sorted T cell fraction (not recorded which). These receptors were obtained from a male donor with ankylosing spondylitis or in good health (not recorded which). Each CDR3 is given with its conserved first and last residue. Fields, in order: D gene, V gene, J gene, clone size, CDR3 DNA, CDR3 protein. D genes are given only for firm matches. Size tells how often a clone was seen (once, few, many) or the class of an expanded clone, and some rows leave it out.

d_call: .; v_call: TRBV20-1; j_call: TRBJ2-2; clone_size: few; cdr3_nt: TGCAGTGCTAGACGTCCGGGACAACAAAACACCGGGGAGCTGTTTTTT; cdr3_aa: CSARRPGQQNTGELFF
d_call: .; v_call: TRBV12-3/TRBV12-4; j_call: TRBJ1-1; clone_size: many; cdr3_nt: TGTGCCAGCAGTTTAATTAGAAACACTGAAGCTTTCTTT; cdr3_aa: CASSLIRNTEAFF
d_call: .; v_call: TRBV20-1; j_call: TRBJ2-7; clone_size: few; cdr3_nt: TGCAGTGCTACAGGGCTTTACGAGCAGTACTTC; cdr3_aa: CSATGLYEQYF
d_call: .; v_call: TRBV5-1; j_call: TRBJ2-5; clone_size: .; cdr3_nt: TGCGCCAGCGGTATACAGGGGGGGCGAGGAGAGACCCAGTACTTC; cdr3_aa: CASGIQGGRGETQYF
d_call: .; v_call: TRBV9; j_call: TRBJ2-2; clone_size: many; cdr3_nt: TGTGCCACCAACAGGGGGGGCACCGGGGAGCTGTTTTTT; cdr3_aa: CATNRGGTGELFF
d_call: TRBD1; v_call: TRBV12-3/TRBV12-4; j_call: TRBJ2-7; clone_size: many; cdr3_nt: TGTGCCAGCAGTCGGACAGGGCCCCCAGTCCACGAGCAGTACTTC; cdr3_aa: CASSRTGPPVHEQYF
d_call: .; v_call: TRBV20-1; j_call: TRBJ2-1; clone_size: once; cdr3_nt: TGCAGTGCTAGGGAACAATCCTACAATGAGCAGTTCTTC; cdr3_aa: CSAREQSYNEQFF
d_call: TRBD1; v_call: TRBV12-3/TRBV12-4; j_call: TRBJ2-3; clone_size: few; cdr3_nt: TGTGCCAGCAGTTTTGGGGACAGGGAGGCAGATACGCAGTATTTT; cdr3_aa: CASSFGDREADTQYF
d_call: .; v_call: TRBV20-1; j_call: TRBJ2-5; clone_size: .; cdr3_nt: TGCAGTGCCAATCAGGGAGCGGCGCAAGAGACCCAGTACTTC; cdr3_aa: CSANQGAAQETQYF
d_call: .; v_call: TRBV5-1; j_call: TRBJ2-2; clone_size: few; cdr3_nt: TGCGCCAGCAGCTTGGCGCCTCCGGGCGCCGGGGAGCTGTTTTTT; cdr3_aa: CASSLAPPGAGELFF
d_call: .; v_call: TRBV7-2; j_call: TRBJ2-7; clone_size: few; cdr3_nt: TGTGCCAGCAGCCTTTCGGACAACTCCTACGAGCAGTACTTC; cdr3_aa: CASSLSDNSYEQYF
d_call: TRBD1; v_call: TRBV19; j_call: TRBJ2-4; clone_size: many; cdr3_nt: TGTGCCAGTAACCAGGGGGCGGACAAAAACATTCAGTACTTC; cdr3_aa: CASNQGADKNIQYF
d_call: .; v_call: TRBV15; j_call: TRBJ2-2; clone_size: .; cdr3_nt: TGTGCCACCCGGGAGGGGGCGGACGCTGAAAGGGAGCTGTTTTTT; cdr3_aa: CATREGADAERELFF
d_call: .; v_call: TRBV20-1; j_call: TRBJ2-1; clone_size: .; cdr3_nt: TGCAGTGCTAGACTCAGAAAGGGTAAGGGTTACAATGAGCAGTTCTTC; cdr3_aa: CSARLRKGKGYNEQFF
d_call: .; v_call: TRBV20-1; j_call: TRBJ2-1; clone_size: once; cdr3_nt: TGCAGTGCTAGTGGCGGGGGCCTTTCCTACAATGAGCAGTTCTTC; cdr3_aa: CSASGGGLSYNEQFF
d_call: TRBD2; v_call: TRBV6-2/TRBV6-3; j_call: TRBJ2-3; clone_size: .; cdr3_nt: TGTGCCAGCAGTTACTCGAAAGGGACTAGCGGGAAATTTGGCACAGATACGCAGTATTTT; cdr3_aa: CASSYSKGTSGKFGTDTQYF
d_call: TRBD1; v_call: TRBV7-2; j_call: TRBJ2-5; clone_size: .; cdr3_nt: TGTGCCAGCAGCCGACAGGGGGCTCGGGAGACCCAGTACTTC; cdr3_aa: CASSRQGARETQYF
d_call: TRBD1; v_call: TRBV20-1; j_call: TRBJ1-2; clone_size: many; cdr3_nt: TGCAGTGCTAGTCGACAGGGGGTAGGCTACACCTTC; cdr3_aa: CSASRQGVGYTF
d_call: TRBD1; v_call: TRBV12-3/TRBV12-4; j_call: TRBJ2-5; clone_size: many; cdr3_nt: TGTGCCAGCAGTTCTAACAGGGGGGAGACCCAGTACTTC; cdr3_aa: CASSSNRGETQYF